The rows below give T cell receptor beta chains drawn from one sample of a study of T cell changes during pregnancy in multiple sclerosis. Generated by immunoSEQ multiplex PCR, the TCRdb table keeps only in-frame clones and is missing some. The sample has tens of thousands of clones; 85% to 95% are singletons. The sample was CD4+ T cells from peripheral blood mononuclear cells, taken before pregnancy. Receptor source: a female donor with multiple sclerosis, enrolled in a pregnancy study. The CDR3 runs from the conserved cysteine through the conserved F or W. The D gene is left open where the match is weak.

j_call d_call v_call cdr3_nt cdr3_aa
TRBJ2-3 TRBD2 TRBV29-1 TGCAGCGCCGGGGGGGGGACAGATACGCAGTATTTT CSAGGGTDTQYF
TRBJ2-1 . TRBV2 TGTGCCAGCAGTCGAGGGAGCAATGAGCAGTTCTTC CASSRGSNEQFF
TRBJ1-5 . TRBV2 TGTGCCAGCAGGAGGGTCGAGCATCCCAATCAGCCCCAGCATTTT CASRRVEHPNQPQHF
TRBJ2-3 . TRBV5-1 TGCGCCAGCAGCCGCGGAATTCTAGCCACAGATACGCAGTATTTT CASSRGILATDTQYF
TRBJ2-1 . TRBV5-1 TGCGCCAGTACTCCAGGTGGGGGCCCAGGGGTAGATGAGCAGTTCTTC CASTPGGGPGVDEQFF
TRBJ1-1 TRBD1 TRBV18 TGTGCCAGCTCATCTGACAGGGGAAACACTGAAGCTTTCTTT CASSSDRGNTEAFF
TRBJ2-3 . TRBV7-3 TGTGCCAGCAGCGGGGGACTTAGCACAGATACGCAGTATTTT CASSGGLSTDTQYF
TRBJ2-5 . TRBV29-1 TGCAGCGTCGCCCGTTCGGAGTCCGGGGAGCAGTACTTC CSVARSESGEQYF
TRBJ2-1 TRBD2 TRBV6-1 TGTGCCAGCAGTGACCTACTAGCGGGAGGAGCCAATGAGCAGTTCTTC CASSDLLAGGANEQFF
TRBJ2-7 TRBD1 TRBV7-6 TGTGCCAGCAGCGGGAGCCGGGACAGCGAGCAGTACTTC CASSGSRDSEQYF
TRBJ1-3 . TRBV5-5 TGTGCCAGCAGCTTGGTTGGCAGGTCTGGAAACACCATATATTTT CASSLVGRSGNTIYF
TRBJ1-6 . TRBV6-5 TGTGCCAGCAGTTCCGGGACACTGAATTCACCCCTCCACTTT CASSSGTLNSPLHF